These 10 T cell receptor beta chains were all obtained from the same sample, sequenced in a study of control samples from healthy donors and cancer patients. Sequenced by immunoSEQ multiplex PCR; TCRdb stores in-frame clones only, minus some. The sample lists tens of thousands of clones; approximately 88% were seen once. The sample was PBMCs. The source is an older man with lung cancer.

J is TRBJ1-5 and V is TRBV4-2; D gene ambiguous. Trimming shortened V by 0 bases and J by 6 bases, and 12 bases separated the two germline ends. Germline values: CDR1 LGHNA, CDR2 YNFKEQ. The CDR3 runs 15 residues. The CDR3 spells CASSQDRNGVQPQHF. As DNA, the CDR3 is TGTGCCAGCAGCCAAGATCGGAACGGAGTTCAGCCCCAGCATTTT.

The chain is built from TRBV10-1 and TRBJ1-1; tentative D call: TRBD1 (5 bases). This CDR3 contains 13 residues. With 8 bases removed from V and 3 bases from J, the gap between germline ends came to 13 bases. Germline assignment: CDR1 WNHNN and CDR2 SYGVQD (reference sequence). CDR3 loop: CASSTAGHTEAFF. The CDR3 nucleotides read TGCGCCAGCTCTACAGCAGGGCACACTGAAGCTTTCTTT.

This chain links TRBV6-1 with TRBJ1-3; no firm D call. The CDR3 runs to 17 residues. V was shortened by 3 bases and J by 0 bases, with 15 bases between the two germline ends. CDR1 is MNHNS and CDR2 is SASEGT in the germline V gene. CDR3 nucleotides: TGTGCCAGCAGTGACCCCGGACGGCGCTACTCTGGAAACACCATATATTTT. Translating it yields CASSDPGRRYSGNTIYF.

This chain connects TRBV12-5 to TRBJ1-1; D unclear. CDR3 length equals 15 residues. V gave up 2 bases and J gave up 0 bases, with 10 bases separating them. Germline V CDR1 and CDR2: LGHNT, FRNRAP. CDR3 residues: CASGLSGGMNTEAFF. Here the CDR3 DNA reads TGTGCTAGTGGTTTGTCCGGCGGAATGAACACTGAAGCTTTCTTT. The variable domain in full, completed from reference TRBV12-5 and TRBJ1-1, reads DARVTQTPRHKVTEMGQEVTMRCQPILGHNTVFWYRQTMMQGLELLAYFRNRAPLDDSGMPKDRFSAEMPDATLATLKIQPSEPRDSAVYFCASGLSGGMNTEAFFGQGTRLTVV.

This clone has only one observation. The chain couples TRBV3-1 (or the pseudogene TRBV3-2) to TRBJ1-1; D is uncertain. In germline, CDR1 is LGHDT, CDR2 YNNKEL (reference sequence). V lost 0 bases and J 1 base, leaving 9 bases between the germline ends. This CDR3 has 15 amino acids. The CDR3 nucleotides read TGTGCCAGCAGCCAAGATTACCCCAGGAACACTGAAGCTTTCTTT. Translation: CASSQDYPRNTEAFF.

This rearrangement joins TRBV3-1 (or the pseudogene TRBV3-2) to TRBJ2-3; the match to TRBD2 covers 11 bases. Per germline, CDR1 LGHDT and CDR2 YNNKEL (reference sequence). V lost 4 bases to trimming and J lost 3 bases; unmatched junction nucleotides: 6. The length of the CDR3 is 16 residues. The CDR3 DNA follows: TGTGCCAGCAGCCGAATAGCGGGGGGGCAAACAGATACGCAGTATTTT. This sequence encodes CASSRIAGGQTDTQYF.

The chain links TRBV15 to TRBJ2-7, with TRBD1 matching over 8 bases. In germline, CDR1 is LNHNV, CDR2 YYDKDF (reference sequence). The trim removed 8 bases at V and 6 bases at J, leaving 3 bases unmatched. This CDR3 is built from 11 residues. The CDR3 reads CATQTGAEQYF. For the CDR3, the DNA is TGTGCCACCCAGACAGGGGCCGAGCAGTACTTC.

This chain joins TRBV14 and TRBJ1-3, with 7 bases fitting TRBD1. J was trimmed by 4 bases and V by 2 bases; bases with no gene match: 8. The CDR3 loop spans 16 amino acids. Looked up from germline, CDR1 is SGHDN and CDR2 is FVKESK. The CDR3 is CASSQWTGFSGNTIYF. CDR3 coding DNA: TGTGCCAGCAGCCAATGGACAGGATTCTCCGGAAACACCATATATTTT.

The chain carries TRBV11-3 and TRBJ2-2; 9 positions match TRBD2. CDR1 and CDR2 (germline): SGHNT, YENEEA. V gave up 6 bases and J gave up 5 bases; unmatched junction bases: 4. This CDR3 has 14 residues. CDR3 amino acids: CASSPSGVTGELFF. As DNA, the CDR3 is TGTGCCAGCAGTCCTAGCGGGGTGACCGGGGAGCTGTTTTTT.

The V and J genes are TRBV18 and TRBJ2-5; D unclear. V lost 6 bases, J lost 5 bases, and 10 bases lay in between. This CDR3 is 12 amino acids long. Germline CDR1 and CDR2: KGHSH and LQKENI. Written as DNA, the CDR3 is TGTGCCAGCTCTTTCAAGATGGAGACCCAGTACTTC. This codes for CASSFKMETQYF.